This T cell receptor (beta chain) came from a study of blood T cell repertoires in COVID-19. Overall study: COVID-19 samples collected from the United States, Italy and Spain covered acute and convalescent phases. PBMCs, B-cell-depleted T cells, or T cells were the source of the cDNA or gDNA that made up the material.

The CDR3 contains 16 residues. Authors' processing steps: Reference gene primer amplification gave nucleated cell count estimates. Repertoires were generated with immunoSEQ multiplex PCR, while TCRdb's copy carries only in-frame clones and drops some. For V, J and clone size, that table is used; D and trimming come from the DNA. The sample carries just over 650,000 clones, more than 80% recorded once. Sequenced sample: peripheral blood. This TCR derives from a woman under 30 with acute or convalescent COVID-19. The chain carries TRBV12-2 and TRBJ2-4; the D call TRBD1 from the table was never checked on the DNA. TRBV12-2 is a pseudogene segment. The CDR3: CASRHDRGLAKNIQYF. DNA of the CDR3: TGTGCAAGTCGCCACGACAGGGGATTAGCCAAAAACATTCAGTACTTC.